The T cell receptor (beta chain) described here comes from a study of vaccination and CD4 T cells after COVID-19. Overall study context: The post-vaccine samples came a median around 71 days after dose two (range 14 to 241).

The Oncomine TCR Beta short-read assay was applied to DNA of cultured CD4+ T cells. TCRdb reprocessed the PCR reads with MiXCR, giving one entry per CDR3 protein. The data contain nearly 15,000 distinct CDR3 sequences, more than 45% of them singletons. Germline-derived CDR1 and CDR2 are DFQATT and SNEGSKA (reference sequence). The CDR3 spans 13 residues. Indicated treatment: approximately nine-day PBMC culture with coronavirus spike peptide pools or control peptides (ViraFEST assay). Culture conditions combined about 2 million PBMCs per well with 10 IU/ml IL-2 and around 9.2 ug/ml peptide pools. This clonotype was detected only a few times. Its specificity is unknown.

The chain recombines TRBV20-1 with TRBJ1-1; 7 bases map to TRBD1. This clonotype was obtained from a human donor who had recovered from COVID-19. Sequenced input: CD4+ T cells from blood, cultured in vitro. The CDR3 is CRVGGTANTEAFF. CDR3 DNA: TGCAGGGTTGGAGGGACAGCGAACACTGAAGCTTTCTTT.